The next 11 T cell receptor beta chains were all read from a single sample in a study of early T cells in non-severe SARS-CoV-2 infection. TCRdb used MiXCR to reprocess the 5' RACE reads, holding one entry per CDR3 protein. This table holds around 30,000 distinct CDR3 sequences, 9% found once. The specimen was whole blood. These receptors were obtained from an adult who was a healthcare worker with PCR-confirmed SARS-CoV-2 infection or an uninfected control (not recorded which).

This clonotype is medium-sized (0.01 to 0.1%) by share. The DNA of the CDR3 is TGTGCCAGCAGTCGGAACACTGAAGCTTTCTTT. Its protein product is CASSRNTEAFF. V usage is TRBV6-5 and J usage is TRBJ1-1, with D uncertain. The CDR3 runs to 11 residues. Germline V gives CDR1 MNHEY, CDR2 SVGAGI. Trimming stripped 5 bases from V and 1 base from J, with 2 bases between.

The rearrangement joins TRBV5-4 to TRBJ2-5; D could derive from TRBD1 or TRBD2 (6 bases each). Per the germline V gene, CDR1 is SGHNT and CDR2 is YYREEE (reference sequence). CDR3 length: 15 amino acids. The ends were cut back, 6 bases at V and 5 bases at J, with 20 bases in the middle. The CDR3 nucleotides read TGTGCCAGCAAATTGGACCTTAGGGGGGAGGAGACCCAGTACTTC. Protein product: CASKLDLRGEETQYF. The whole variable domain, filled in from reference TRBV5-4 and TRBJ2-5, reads ETGVTQSPTHLIKTRGQQVTLRCSSQSGHNTVSWYQQALGQGPQFIFQYYREEENGRGNFPPRFSGLQFPNYSSELNVNALELDDSALYLCASKLDLRGEETQYFGPGTRLLVL.

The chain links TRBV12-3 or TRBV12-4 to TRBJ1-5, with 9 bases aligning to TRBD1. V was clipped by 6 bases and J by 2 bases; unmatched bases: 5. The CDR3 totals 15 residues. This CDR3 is CASRQWTGGNQPQHF. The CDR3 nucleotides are TGTGCCAGCAGGCAATGGACAGGGGGCAATCAGCCCCAGCATTTT.

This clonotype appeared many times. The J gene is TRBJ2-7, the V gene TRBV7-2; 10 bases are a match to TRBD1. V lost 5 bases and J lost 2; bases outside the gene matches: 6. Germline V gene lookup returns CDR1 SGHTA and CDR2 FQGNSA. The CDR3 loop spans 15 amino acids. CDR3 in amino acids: CASSRSGTGAYEQYF. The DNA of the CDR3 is TGTGCCAGCAGCCGATCCGGGACAGGGGCCTACGAGCAGTACTTC.

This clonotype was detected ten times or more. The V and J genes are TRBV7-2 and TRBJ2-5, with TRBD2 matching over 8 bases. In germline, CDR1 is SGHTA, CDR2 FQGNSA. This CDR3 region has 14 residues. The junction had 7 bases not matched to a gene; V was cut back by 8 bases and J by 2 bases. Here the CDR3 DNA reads TGTGCCAGCGGAACTAGCGGAGTACAAGAGACCCAGTACTTC. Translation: CASGTSGVQETQYF. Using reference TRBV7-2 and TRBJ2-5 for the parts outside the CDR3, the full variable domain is GAGVSQSPSNKVTEKGKDVELRCDPISGHTALYWYRQSLGQGLEFLIYFQGNSAPDKSGLPSDRFSAERTGGSVSTLTIQRTQQEDSAVYLCASGTSGVQETQYFGPGTRLLVL.

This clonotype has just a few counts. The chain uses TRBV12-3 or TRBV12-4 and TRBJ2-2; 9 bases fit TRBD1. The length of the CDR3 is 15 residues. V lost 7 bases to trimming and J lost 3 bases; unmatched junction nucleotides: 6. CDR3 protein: CASNGQGKDTGELFF. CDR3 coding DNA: TGTGCCAGCAACGGACAGGGGAAGGACACCGGGGAGCTGTTTTTT.

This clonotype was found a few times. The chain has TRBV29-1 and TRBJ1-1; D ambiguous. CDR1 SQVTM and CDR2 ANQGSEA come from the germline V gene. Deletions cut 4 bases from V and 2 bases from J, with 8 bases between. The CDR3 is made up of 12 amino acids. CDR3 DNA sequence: TGCAGCGTTGTCAGACAAAACACTGAAGCTTTCTTT. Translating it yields CSVVRQNTEAFF.

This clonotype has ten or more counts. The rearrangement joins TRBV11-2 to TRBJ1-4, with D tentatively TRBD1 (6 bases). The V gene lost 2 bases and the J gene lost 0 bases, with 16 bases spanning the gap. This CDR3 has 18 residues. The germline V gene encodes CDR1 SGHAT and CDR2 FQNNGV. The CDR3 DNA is TGTGCCAGCAGCTTACGCCCGGGGGGCCACGCAACTAATGAAAAACTGTTTTTT. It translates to CASSLRPGGHATNEKLFF.

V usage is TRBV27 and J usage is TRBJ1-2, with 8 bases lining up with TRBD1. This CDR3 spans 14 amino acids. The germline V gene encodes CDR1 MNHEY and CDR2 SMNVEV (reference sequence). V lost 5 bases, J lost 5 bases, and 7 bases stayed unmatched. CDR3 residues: CASSLTGGRYGYTF. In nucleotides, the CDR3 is TGTGCCAGCAGTCTTACAGGGGGTCGGTATGGCTACACCTTC.

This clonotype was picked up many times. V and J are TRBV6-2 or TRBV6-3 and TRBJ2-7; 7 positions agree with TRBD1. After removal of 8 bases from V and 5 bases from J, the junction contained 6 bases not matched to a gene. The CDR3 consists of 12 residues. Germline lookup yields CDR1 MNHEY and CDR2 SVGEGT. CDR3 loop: CASVNRGNEQYF. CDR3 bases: TGTGCCAGCGTAAACAGGGGAAACGAGCAGTACTTC.

Written as DNA, the CDR3 is TGTGCCAGCAGCATTTACAGGGATAAGGATCAGCCCCAGCATTTT. This codes for CASSIYRDKDQPQHF. The rearrangement links TRBV21-1 to TRBJ1-5; the table gives TRBD1 as D, unverified against the DNA. TRBV21-1 is a pseudogene locus. This CDR3 comprises 15 residues.